Listed here are 11 T cell receptor beta chains from one sample, sequenced in a study of blood T cell repertoires in COVID-19. The assay was immunoSEQ multiplex PCR, and TCRdb's table has in-frame clones only and misses some. The sample lists about 300,000 clones, 80% to 95% occurring once. Sequencing was done on a sample of peripheral blood. Source of these receptors: a woman aged 30 to 39 with COVID-19, enrolled during active disease.

V usage is TRBV5-1 and J usage is TRBJ1-1; D gene uncertain. The CDR3 loop spans 14 amino acids. Trimming pared 0 bases from V and 4 bases from J, leaving 10 bases between. Germline CDR1 SGHRS, CDR2 YFSETQ. CDR3: CASSLAPQFTEAFF. The CDR3, as DNA: TGCGCCAGCAGCTTGGCCCCCCAGTTCACTGAAGCTTTCTTT.

This sequence joins TRBV10-1 and TRBJ2-2, with D unclear. The CDR3 is made up of 15 amino acids. The germline gives CDR1 WNHNN, CDR2 SYGVQD (reference sequence). V lost 3 bases, J lost 3 bases, and 11 bases lay in between. The CDR3, as DNA: TGCGCCAGCAGTGACTCGAAACTCGACACCGGGGAGCTGTTTTTT. It codes for CASSDSKLDTGELFF.

The V call is TRBV6-6, the J call TRBJ1-1; TRBD1 might be the D (5 bases). Germline V lookup: CDR1 MNHNY, CDR2 SVGAGI (reference sequence). Trimming took 6 bases from V and 6 from J, leaving 11 bases between them. The CDR3 has 12 amino acids. The CDR3 sequence is CASSREGAEAFF. CDR3 in DNA: TGTGCCAGCAGCAGGGAGGGAGCTGAAGCTTTCTTT.

The J gene is TRBJ1-4, the V gene TRBV6-6; no definite D call. Germline V gene data show CDR1 as MNHNY and CDR2 as SVGAGI (reference sequence). The V gene lost 6 bases and the J gene lost 8 bases, with 13 bases spanning the gap. The CDR3 covers 13 residues. CDR3: CASRIRETEKLFF. CDR3 in DNA: TGTGCCAGCAGGATCCGGGAGACAGAAAAACTGTTTTTT.

The V and J genes are TRBV29-1 and TRBJ2-7; 10 nucleotides align to TRBD1. CDR3 length: 12 amino acids. Germline V gene data show CDR1 as SQVTM and CDR2 as ANQGSEA. V dropped 4 bases and J dropped 7; count of bases not matched to a gene: 4. For the CDR3, the DNA is TGCAGCGTTGTAGGGGACAGGGGAGAGCAGTACTTC. Translated: CSVVGDRGEQYF.

The chain employs TRBV30 and TRBJ1-4; 10 bases align to TRBD1. CDR1 and CDR2 (germline): GTSNPN, SVGIG (reference sequence). The trim removed 0 bases at V and 8 bases at J, leaving 6 bases unmatched. The CDR3 contains 15 residues. The CDR3: CAWSVHGTGDEKLFF. CDR3 sequence (DNA): TGTGCCTGGAGTGTACACGGGACAGGGGACGAAAAACTGTTTTTT.

The chain couples TRBV2 to TRBJ1-2, with 10 bases identical to TRBD1. CDR1 is SNHLY, CDR2 FYNNEI, per germline. Losses at the gene ends were 11 bases for V and 2 bases for J; bases not matched to a gene: 5. The CDR3 length is 13 residues. In nucleotides, the CDR3 is TGTGCCCGATCGGGACAGGGGAACTATGGCTACACCTTC. This codes for CARSGQGNYGYTF.

This clone appeared once. J is TRBJ2-7 and V is TRBV5-6; 9 bases are a match to TRBD2. The CDR3 extends over 16 amino acids. Germline trimming cut 0 bases from V and 2 bases from J; bases unmatched to any gene: 6. Germline V gene lookup returns CDR1 SGHDT and CDR2 YYEEEE. CDR3 loop: CASSLVGGRGAYEQYF. CDR3 in DNA: TGTGCCAGCAGCTTGGTCGGCGGGAGGGGGGCCTACGAGCAGTACTTC.

This chain's CDR3 is CASSWVTSANEQFF. CDR3 DNA: TGTGCCAGCAGCTGGGTGACTAGCGCTAATGAGCAGTTCTTC. The chain uses TRBV5-4 and TRBJ2-1, with 8 bases aligning to TRBD2. CDR3 length equals 14 residues. Trimming cost V 3 bases and J 7 bases; bases outside gene matches: 6. From germline, CDR1 is SGHNT and CDR2 YYREEE (reference sequence).

The chain links TRBV24-1 to TRBJ2-3; no clear D gene. V was shortened by 9 bases and J by 0 bases, with 6 bases between the two germline ends. The germline V gene encodes CDR1 KGHDR and CDR2 SFDVKD. The CDR3 contains 12 residues. The chain's CDR3 is CATSRSTDTQYF. The CDR3, as DNA: TGTGCCACCTCCCGGAGCACAGATACGCAGTATTTT.

This clone came up a few times. Other DNA sequences in this sample translate to the same CDR3. The chain combines TRBV19 with TRBJ2-7, with D possibly matching TRBD1 (6 bases). From germline, CDR1 is LNHDA and CDR2 SQIVND (reference sequence). The V end was cut by 3 bases, the J end by 0 bases, with 9 bases between. The CDR3 has 14 residues. The CDR3: CASSIGGLSYEQYF. The DNA of the CDR3 is TGTGCCAGTAGTATTGGGGGCCTCTCCTACGAGCAGTACTTC. Together with reference TRBV19 and TRBJ2-7, the CDR3 gives the full variable domain: DGGITQSPKYLFRKEGQNVTLSCEQNLNHDAMYWYRQDPGQGLRLIYYSQIVNDFQKGDIAEGYSVSREKKESFPLTVTSAQKNPTAFYLCASSIGGLSYEQYFGPGTRLTVT.